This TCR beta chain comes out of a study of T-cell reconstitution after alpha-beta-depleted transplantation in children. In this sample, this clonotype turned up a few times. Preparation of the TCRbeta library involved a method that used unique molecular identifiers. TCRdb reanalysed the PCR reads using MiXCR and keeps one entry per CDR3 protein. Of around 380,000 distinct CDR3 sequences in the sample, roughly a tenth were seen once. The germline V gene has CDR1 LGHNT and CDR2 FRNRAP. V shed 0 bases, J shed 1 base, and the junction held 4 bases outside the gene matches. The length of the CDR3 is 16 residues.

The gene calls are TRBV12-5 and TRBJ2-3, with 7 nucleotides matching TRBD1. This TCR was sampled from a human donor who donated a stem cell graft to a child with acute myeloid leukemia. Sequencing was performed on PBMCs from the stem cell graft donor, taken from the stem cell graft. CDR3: CASGLVAGQGTDTQYF. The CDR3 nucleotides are TGTGCTAGTGGTTTGGTGGCAGGACAGGGCACAGATACGCAGTATTTT.